The TCR beta chain described here comes from a study of glioma-infiltrating T cells after dendritic cell vaccination. After removal of 5 bases from V and 6 bases from J, the junction contained 22 bases not matched to a gene. The CDR3 sequence is 20 residues long. Germline V gene data show CDR1 as SGHVS and CDR2 as FNYEAQ. Findings and caveats of the study: Longer survival after dendritic cell vaccination followed higher pretreatment TIL content.

TCRB CDR3 was amplified from 2 ug genomic DNA or less. Sequenced by immunoSEQ multiplex PCR; TCRdb stores in-frame clones only, minus some. The sample contains over 55,000 clones, about 79% of which appear only once. The time point was: after dendritic cell vaccination, including at tumor progression/relapse. PBMC were collected before vaccination, two weeks after the third vaccination, and at progression. With regard to this clone: Its antigen is not known.

The chain employs TRBV7-6 and TRBJ2-1, with 10 bases identical to TRBD2. The sequenced sample was blood, obtained after dendritic cell vaccination. This clonotype was sampled from a human donor with glioblastoma. The CDR3 DNA is TGTGCCAGCAGCCCAAAAGTTCTTGATTCTAGCGGGGGCCAGCGCAATGAGCAGTTCTTC. Its protein product is CASSPKVLDSSGGQRNEQFF.